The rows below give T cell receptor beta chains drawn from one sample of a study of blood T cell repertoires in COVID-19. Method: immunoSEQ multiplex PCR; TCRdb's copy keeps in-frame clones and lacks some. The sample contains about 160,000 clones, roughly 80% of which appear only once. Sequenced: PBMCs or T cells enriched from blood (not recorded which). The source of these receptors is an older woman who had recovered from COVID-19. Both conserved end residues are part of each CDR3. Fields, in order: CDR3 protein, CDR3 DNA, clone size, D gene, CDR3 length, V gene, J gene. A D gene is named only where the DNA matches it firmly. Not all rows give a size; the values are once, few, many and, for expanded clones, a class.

cdr3_aa: CASSQPGTGENEKLFF; cdr3_nt: TGTGCCAGCAGCCAACCCGGGACAGGGGAAAACGAAAAACTGTTTTTT; clone_size: -; d_call: TRBD1; cdr3_length: 16; v_call: TRBV3-1/TRBV3-2; j_call: TRBJ1-4
cdr3_aa: CASSKCFSIDEQFF; cdr3_nt: TGTGCCAGCAGCAAATGCTTTAGTATCGATGAGCAGTTCTTC; clone_size: -; d_call: -; cdr3_length: 14; v_call: TRBV21-1; j_call: TRBJ2-1
cdr3_aa: CASSRTSGGAVVDTQYF; cdr3_nt: TGTGCCAGCTCACGAACTAGCGGGGGGGCCGTGGTGGATACGCAGTATTTT; clone_size: -; d_call: TRBD2; cdr3_length: 17; v_call: TRBV18; j_call: TRBJ2-3
cdr3_aa: CAISDPPDRKNTEAFF; cdr3_nt: TGTGCCATCAGTGATCCGCCCGACAGGAAGAACACTGAAGCTTTCTTT; clone_size: few; d_call: -; cdr3_length: 16; v_call: TRBV10-3; j_call: TRBJ1-1
cdr3_aa: CASSVDSTSGAEPVGELFF; cdr3_nt: TGTGCCAGCAGCGTAGATTCGACTAGCGGGGCGGAACCGGTCGGGGAGCTGTTTTTT; clone_size: -; d_call: TRBD2; cdr3_length: 19; v_call: TRBV9; j_call: TRBJ2-2
cdr3_aa: CASSRGLNQPQHF; cdr3_nt: TGTGCCAGCAGCAGGGGGCTCAATCAGCCCCAGCATTTT; clone_size: -; d_call: TRBD1; cdr3_length: 13; v_call: TRBV5-8; j_call: TRBJ1-5
cdr3_aa: CASSPPDNTDTQYF; cdr3_nt: TGTGCCAGCTCACCGCCCGACAACACAGATACGCAGTATTTT; clone_size: -; d_call: -; cdr3_length: 14; v_call: TRBV18; j_call: TRBJ2-3
cdr3_aa: CASSQVALRGGTDTQYF; cdr3_nt: TGTGCCAGCAGCCAAGTTGCTTTGCGGGGGGGGACAGATACGCAGTATTTT; clone_size: -; d_call: TRBD2; cdr3_length: 17; v_call: TRBV4-2; j_call: TRBJ2-3
cdr3_aa: CASSDSSGGNTDTQYF; cdr3_nt: TGTGCCAGCAGTGATTCTAGCGGGGGGAACACAGATACGCAGTATTTT; clone_size: -; d_call: TRBD2; cdr3_length: 16; v_call: TRBV6-1; j_call: TRBJ2-3
cdr3_aa: CASSERSPGRTEAFF; cdr3_nt: TGTGCCAGCAGTGAACGTAGTCCGGGAAGAACTGAAGCTTTCTTT; clone_size: few; d_call: -; cdr3_length: 15; v_call: TRBV6-1; j_call: TRBJ1-1
cdr3_aa: CSASGSFGEQFF; cdr3_nt: TGCAGTGCTAGTGGTAGCTTTGGTGAGCAGTTCTTC; clone_size: -; d_call: -; cdr3_length: 12; v_call: TRBV20-1; j_call: TRBJ2-1
cdr3_aa: CSVQGRGGGAYEQYF; cdr3_nt: TGCAGCGTTCAAGGGCGTGGCGGGGGGGCCTACGAGCAGTACTTC; clone_size: -; d_call: TRBD2; cdr3_length: 15; v_call: TRBV29-1; j_call: TRBJ2-7
cdr3_aa: CASSPNKGGGSYEQYF; cdr3_nt: TGTGCCAGCAGCCCTAACAAGGGCGGGGGATCCTACGAGCAGTACTTC; clone_size: -; d_call: TRBD2; cdr3_length: 16; v_call: TRBV9; j_call: TRBJ2-7
cdr3_aa: CASSVTGPATNEKLFF; cdr3_nt: TGTGCCAGTAGCGTAACAGGGCCGGCAACTAATGAAAAACTGTTTTTT; clone_size: -; d_call: -; cdr3_length: 16; v_call: TRBV19; j_call: TRBJ1-4
cdr3_aa: CASSPRPGQGNYGYTF; cdr3_nt: TGTGCCAGCTCACCCCGCCCGGGACAGGGGAACTATGGCTACACCTTC; clone_size: few; d_call: TRBD1; cdr3_length: 16; v_call: TRBV18; j_call: TRBJ1-2
cdr3_aa: CATSDLRAANTGELFF; cdr3_nt: TGTGCCACCAGTGATTTAAGAGCCGCGAACACCGGGGAGCTGTTTTTT; clone_size: -; d_call: -; cdr3_length: 16; v_call: TRBV24-1; j_call: TRBJ2-2
cdr3_aa: CASSLARTGANYGYTF; cdr3_nt: TGTGCCAGCAGCTTAGCCCGGACAGGTGCGAACTATGGCTACACCTTC; clone_size: once; d_call: TRBD1; cdr3_length: 16; v_call: TRBV13; j_call: TRBJ1-2
cdr3_aa: CASSTPGTGLYEQYF; cdr3_nt: TGTGCCAGTAGTACCCCGGGGACAGGCCTCTACGAGCAGTACTTC; clone_size: once; d_call: TRBD1; cdr3_length: 15; v_call: TRBV19; j_call: TRBJ2-7
cdr3_aa: CASSPTSGSYEQYF; cdr3_nt: TGTGCCAGCAGCCCGACGTCGGGTTCCTACGAGCAGTACTTC; clone_size: -; d_call: -; cdr3_length: 14; v_call: TRBV7-9; j_call: TRBJ2-7
cdr3_aa: CASSPPKNTEAFF; cdr3_nt: TGTGCCAGCTCACCACCCAAGAACACTGAAGCTTTCTTT; clone_size: -; d_call: -; cdr3_length: 13; v_call: TRBV18; j_call: TRBJ1-1
cdr3_aa: CAWRPFLSGPEQYF; cdr3_nt: TGTGCCTGGAGACCTTTCCTTTCAGGGCCCGAGCAGTACTTC; clone_size: -; d_call: -; cdr3_length: 14; v_call: TRBV30; j_call: TRBJ2-7
cdr3_aa: CSVWTSSYEQYF; cdr3_nt: TGCAGCGTTTGGACTAGCTCCTACGAGCAGTACTTC; clone_size: -; d_call: TRBD2; cdr3_length: 12; v_call: TRBV29-1; j_call: TRBJ2-7
cdr3_aa: CASIGQGTNYGYTF; cdr3_nt: TGTGCCAGCATTGGACAGGGGACTAACTATGGCTACACCTTC; clone_size: -; d_call: TRBD1; cdr3_length: 14; v_call: TRBV6-5; j_call: TRBJ1-2
cdr3_aa: CASSPGFFYGYTF; cdr3_nt: TGTGCCAGTAGCCCGGGGTTCTTCTATGGCTACACCTTC; clone_size: -; d_call: -; cdr3_length: 13; v_call: TRBV19; j_call: TRBJ1-2
cdr3_aa: CASRKQGSGYEQYF; cdr3_nt: TGTGCCAGCAGAAAACAGGGGTCGGGCTACGAGCAGTACTTC; clone_size: -; d_call: TRBD1; cdr3_length: 14; v_call: TRBV2; j_call: TRBJ2-7
cdr3_aa: CAWSPGIPGELFF; cdr3_nt: TGTGCCTGGAGTCCAGGCATCCCCGGGGAGCTGTTTTTT; clone_size: -; d_call: -; cdr3_length: 13; v_call: TRBV30; j_call: TRBJ2-2
cdr3_aa: CASRGTGGVLRSPLHF; cdr3_nt: TGTGCCAGCAGGGGGACAGGGGGCGTTCTACGGTCACCCCTCCACTTT; clone_size: -; d_call: TRBD1; cdr3_length: 16; v_call: TRBV6-4; j_call: TRBJ1-6
cdr3_aa: CASSPPRQAGGHEQYF; cdr3_nt: TGTGCCAGCTCACCACCGCGACAAGCGGGGGGCCACGAGCAGTACTTC; clone_size: -; d_call: TRBD2; cdr3_length: 16; v_call: TRBV18; j_call: TRBJ2-7
cdr3_aa: CASSIQGGLEKLFF; cdr3_nt: TGTGCCAGCAGTATACAGGGGGGTTTGGAAAAACTGTTTTTT; clone_size: -; d_call: TRBD1; cdr3_length: 14; v_call: TRBV5-4; j_call: TRBJ1-4
cdr3_aa: CASSFLAGTEAFF; cdr3_nt: -; clone_size: many; d_call: -; cdr3_length: 13; v_call: TRBV12-3/TRBV12-4; j_call: TRBJ1-1
cdr3_aa: CASSPRSSGNTIYF; cdr3_nt: TGTGCCAGCAGCCCCAGATCAAGTGGAAACACCATATATTTT; clone_size: -; d_call: -; cdr3_length: 14; v_call: TRBV6-5; j_call: TRBJ1-3
cdr3_aa: CAISETSGLELFF; cdr3_nt: TGTGCCATCAGCGAGACTAGCGGGCTGGAGCTGTTTTTT; clone_size: -; d_call: TRBD2; cdr3_length: 13; v_call: TRBV10-3; j_call: TRBJ2-2
cdr3_aa: CASDPGLAGPSGIQYF; cdr3_nt: TGTGCTAGTGACCCCGGACTAGCGGGGCCCTCGGGCATTCAGTACTTC; clone_size: -; d_call: TRBD2; cdr3_length: 16; v_call: TRBV12-5; j_call: TRBJ2-4
cdr3_aa: CASSEQQTGELFF; cdr3_nt: TGTGCCAGCTCAGAACAGCAGACCGGGGAGCTGTTTTTT; clone_size: -; d_call: -; cdr3_length: 13; v_call: TRBV18; j_call: TRBJ2-2
cdr3_aa: CASSEGGTGFQETQYF; cdr3_nt: TGTGCCAGCAGTGAAGGCGGGACAGGGTTCCAAGAGACCCAGTACTTC; clone_size: -; d_call: TRBD1; cdr3_length: 16; v_call: TRBV2; j_call: TRBJ2-5